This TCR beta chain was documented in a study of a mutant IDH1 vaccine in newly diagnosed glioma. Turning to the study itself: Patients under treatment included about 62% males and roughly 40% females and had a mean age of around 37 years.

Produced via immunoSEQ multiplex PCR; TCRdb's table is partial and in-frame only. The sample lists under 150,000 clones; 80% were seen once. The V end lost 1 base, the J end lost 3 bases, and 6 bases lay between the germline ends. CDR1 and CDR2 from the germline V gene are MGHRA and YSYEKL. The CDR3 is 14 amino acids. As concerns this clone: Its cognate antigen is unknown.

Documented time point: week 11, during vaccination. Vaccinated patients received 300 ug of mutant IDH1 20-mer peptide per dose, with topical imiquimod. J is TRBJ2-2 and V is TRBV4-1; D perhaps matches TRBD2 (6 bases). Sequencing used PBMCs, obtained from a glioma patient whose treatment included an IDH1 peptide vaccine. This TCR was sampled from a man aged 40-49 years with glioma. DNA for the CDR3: TGCGCCAGCAGCCAAGGGAGGGACACCGGGGAGCTGTTTTTT. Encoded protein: CASSQGRDTGELFF.